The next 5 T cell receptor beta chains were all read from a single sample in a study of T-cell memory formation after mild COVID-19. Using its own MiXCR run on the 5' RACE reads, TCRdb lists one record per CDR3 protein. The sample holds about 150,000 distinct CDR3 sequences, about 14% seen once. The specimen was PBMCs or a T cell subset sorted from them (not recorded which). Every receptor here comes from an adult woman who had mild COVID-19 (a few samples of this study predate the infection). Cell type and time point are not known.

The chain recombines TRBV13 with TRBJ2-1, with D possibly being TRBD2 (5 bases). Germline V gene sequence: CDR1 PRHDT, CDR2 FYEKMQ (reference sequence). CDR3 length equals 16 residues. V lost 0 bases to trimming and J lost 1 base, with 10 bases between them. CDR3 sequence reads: CASSLGGRVSYNEQFF. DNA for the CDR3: TGTGCCAGCAGCTTAGGGGGGAGAGTTTCCTACAATGAGCAGTTCTTC.

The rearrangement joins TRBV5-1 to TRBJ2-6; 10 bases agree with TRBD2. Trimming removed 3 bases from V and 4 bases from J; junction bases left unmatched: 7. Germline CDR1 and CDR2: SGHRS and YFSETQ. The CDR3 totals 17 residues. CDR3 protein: CASSSLAGVSGANVLTF. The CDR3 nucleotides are TGCGCCAGCAGCTCCCTAGCGGGAGTTTCGGGGGCCAACGTCCTGACTTTC.

The CDR3 is CASSSGQNVNGYTF. The CDR3 DNA is TGTGCCAGCAGCTCAGGACAAAACGTTAATGGCTACACCTTC. This rearrangement joins TRBV5-4 to TRBJ1-2; D may be TRBD1 (5 bases). CDR1 and CDR2 from the germline V gene are SGHNT and YYREEE (reference sequence). The ends were cut back, 3 bases at V and 6 bases at J, with 15 bases in the middle. The CDR3 sequence is 14 residues long.

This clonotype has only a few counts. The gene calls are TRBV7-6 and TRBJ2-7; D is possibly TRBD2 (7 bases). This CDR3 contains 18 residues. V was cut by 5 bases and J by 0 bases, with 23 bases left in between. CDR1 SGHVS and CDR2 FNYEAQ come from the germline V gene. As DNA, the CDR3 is TGTGCCAGCAGCGAAAGTAAGGGGGGGGGACGTAGCTCCTACGAGCAGTACTTC. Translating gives CASSESKGGGRSSYEQYF.

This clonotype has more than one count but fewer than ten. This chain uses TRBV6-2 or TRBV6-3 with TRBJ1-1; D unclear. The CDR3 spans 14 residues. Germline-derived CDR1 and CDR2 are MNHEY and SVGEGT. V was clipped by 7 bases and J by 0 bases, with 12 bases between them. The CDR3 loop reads CASTSRGMNTEAFF. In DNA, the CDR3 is TGTGCCAGCACAAGCAGAGGGATGAACACTGAAGCTTTCTTT.